This T cell receptor beta chain came from a study of shared clonotypes between healthy human individuals. TCRdb's copy holds only in-frame clones and misses some; the assay was immunoSEQ multiplex PCR. Of about 2 million clones in the sample, about 95% were seen once. Between the trimmed V and J ends, which lost 2 bases and 3 bases, there was a span of 8 bases. This CDR3 is built from 13 residues. The germline V gene encodes CDR1 MNHEY and CDR2 SMNVEV (reference sequence). CD8 cells classed as naive were CD45RO-negative and positively selected for CCR7, excluding terminally differentiated effector memory CD45RA+ cells.

Sequencing used naive CD8+ T cells sorted from blood. The origin of this receptor is a young man in good health. The genes are TRBV27 and TRBJ2-7; the D gene could be TRBD1 or TRBD2 (5 bases each). The CDR3 DNA is TGTGCCAGCAGTTTAGGGGACGGCTACGAGCAGTACTTC. Its protein is CASSLGDGYEQYF.